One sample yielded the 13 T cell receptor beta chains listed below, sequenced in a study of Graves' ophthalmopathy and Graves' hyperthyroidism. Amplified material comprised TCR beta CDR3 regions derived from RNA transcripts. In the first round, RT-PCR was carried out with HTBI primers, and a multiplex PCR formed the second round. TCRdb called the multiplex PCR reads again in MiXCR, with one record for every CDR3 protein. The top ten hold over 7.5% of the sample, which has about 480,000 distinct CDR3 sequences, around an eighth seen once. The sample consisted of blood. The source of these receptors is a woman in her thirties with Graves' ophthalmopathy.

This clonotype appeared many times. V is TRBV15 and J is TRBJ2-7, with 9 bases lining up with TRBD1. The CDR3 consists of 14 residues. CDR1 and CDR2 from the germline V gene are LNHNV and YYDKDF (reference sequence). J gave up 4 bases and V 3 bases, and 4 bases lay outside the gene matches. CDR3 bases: TGTGCCACCAGCAGGGACAGGGGTATGTACGAGCAGTACTTC. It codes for CATSRDRGMYEQYF.

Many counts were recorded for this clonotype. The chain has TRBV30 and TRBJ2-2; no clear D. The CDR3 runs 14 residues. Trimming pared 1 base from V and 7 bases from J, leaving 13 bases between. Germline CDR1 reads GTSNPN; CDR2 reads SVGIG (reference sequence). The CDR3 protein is CAWSATLRVGELFF. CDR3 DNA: TGTGCCTGGAGTGCGACCCTTAGGGTCGGGGAGCTGTTTTTT.

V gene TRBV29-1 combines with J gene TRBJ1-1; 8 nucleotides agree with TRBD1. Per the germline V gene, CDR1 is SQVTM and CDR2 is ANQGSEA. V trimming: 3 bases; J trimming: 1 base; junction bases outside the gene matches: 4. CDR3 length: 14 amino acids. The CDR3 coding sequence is TGCAGCGTTGACCCCGACAGGGGGAACACTGAAGCTTTCTTT. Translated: CSVDPDRGNTEAFF.

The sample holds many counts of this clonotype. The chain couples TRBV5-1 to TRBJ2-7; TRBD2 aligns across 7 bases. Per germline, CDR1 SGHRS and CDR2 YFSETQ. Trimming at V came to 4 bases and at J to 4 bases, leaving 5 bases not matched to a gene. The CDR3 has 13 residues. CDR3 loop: CASSPQRGYEQYF. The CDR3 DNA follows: TGCGCCAGCAGCCCTCAGCGGGGATACGAGCAGTACTTC. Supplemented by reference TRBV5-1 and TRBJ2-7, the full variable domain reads KAGVTQTPRYLIKTRGQQVTLSCSPISGHRSVSWYQQTPGQGLQFLFEYFSETQRNKGNFPGRFSGRQFSNSRSEMNVSTLELGDSALYLCASSPQRGYEQYFGPGTRLTVT.

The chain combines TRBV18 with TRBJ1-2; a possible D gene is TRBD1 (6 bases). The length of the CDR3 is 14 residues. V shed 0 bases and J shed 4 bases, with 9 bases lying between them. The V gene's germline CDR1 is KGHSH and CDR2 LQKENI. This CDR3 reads CASSPPRDTYGYTF. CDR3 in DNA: TGTGCCAGCTCACCACCGCGGGACACCTATGGCTACACCTTC.

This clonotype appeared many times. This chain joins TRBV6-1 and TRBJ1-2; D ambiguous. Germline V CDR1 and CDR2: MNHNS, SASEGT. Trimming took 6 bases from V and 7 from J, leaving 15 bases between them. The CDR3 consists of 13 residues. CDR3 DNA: TGTGCCAGCAGCCTCGACCCGGTGGGTGGCTACACCTTC. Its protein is CASSLDPVGGYTF.

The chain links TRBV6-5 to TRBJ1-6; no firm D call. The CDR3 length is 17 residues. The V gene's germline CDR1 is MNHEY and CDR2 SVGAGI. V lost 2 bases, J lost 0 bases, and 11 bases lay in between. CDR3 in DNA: TGTGCCAGCAGTTACCTTCCAGCCGGCTCCTATAATTCACCCCTCCACTTT. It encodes CASSYLPAGSYNSPLHF.

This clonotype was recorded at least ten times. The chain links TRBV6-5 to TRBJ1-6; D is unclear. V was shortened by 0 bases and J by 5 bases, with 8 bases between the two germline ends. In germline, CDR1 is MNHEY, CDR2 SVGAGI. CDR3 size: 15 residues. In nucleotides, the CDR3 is TGTGCCAGCAGTTACTCGGCAGAAGATAATTCACCCCTCCACTTT. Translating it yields CASSYSAEDNSPLHF.

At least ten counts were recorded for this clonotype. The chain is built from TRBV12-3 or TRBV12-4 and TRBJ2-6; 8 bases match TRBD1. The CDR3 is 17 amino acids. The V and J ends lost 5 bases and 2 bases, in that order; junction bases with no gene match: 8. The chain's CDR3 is CASSPRTGLAGANVLTF. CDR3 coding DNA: TGTGCCAGCAGTCCGCGGACAGGGCTCGCTGGGGCCAACGTCCTGACTTTC.

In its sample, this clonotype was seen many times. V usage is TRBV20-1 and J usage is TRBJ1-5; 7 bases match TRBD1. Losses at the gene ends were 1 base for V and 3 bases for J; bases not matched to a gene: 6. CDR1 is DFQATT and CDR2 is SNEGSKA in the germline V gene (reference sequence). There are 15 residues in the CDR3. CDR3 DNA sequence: TGCAGTGCTAGAGGCGGGGGACAGTTCAATCAGCCCCAGCATTTT. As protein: CSARGGGQFNQPQHF.

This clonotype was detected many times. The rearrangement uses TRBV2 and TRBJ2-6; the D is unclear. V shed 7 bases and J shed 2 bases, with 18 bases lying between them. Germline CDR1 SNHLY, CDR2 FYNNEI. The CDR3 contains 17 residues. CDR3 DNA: TGTGCCAGCATCGGCAGCCGTGAATTGGCTGGGGCCAACGTCCTGACTTTC. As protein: CASIGSRELAGANVLTF.

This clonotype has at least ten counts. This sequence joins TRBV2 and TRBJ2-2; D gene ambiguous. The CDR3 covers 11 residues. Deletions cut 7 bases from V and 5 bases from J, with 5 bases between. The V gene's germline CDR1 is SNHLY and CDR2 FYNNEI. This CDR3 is CASTATGELFF. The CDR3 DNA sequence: TGTGCCAGCACGGCTACCGGGGAGCTGTTTTTT.

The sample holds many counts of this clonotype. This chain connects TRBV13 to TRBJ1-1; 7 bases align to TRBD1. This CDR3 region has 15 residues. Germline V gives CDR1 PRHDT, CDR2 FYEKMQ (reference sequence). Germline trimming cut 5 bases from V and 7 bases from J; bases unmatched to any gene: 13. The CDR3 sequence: CASSRTTGLGYEAFF. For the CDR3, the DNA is TGTGCCAGCAGCCGTACGACAGGGCTCGGATATGAAGCTTTCTTT. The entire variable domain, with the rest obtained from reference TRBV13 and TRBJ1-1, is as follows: AAGVIQSPRHLIKEKRETATLKCYPIPRHDTVYWYQQGPGQDPQFLISFYEKMQSDKGSIPDRFSAQQFSDYHSELNMSSLELGDSALYFCASSRTTGLGYEAFFGQGTRLTVV.